This note documents a single T cell receptor (beta chain) sequence. Its cognate antigen has yet to be identified. No base quality values were provided; no much bigger clone lies one nucleotide off. Genomic DNA was isolated from the sorted cells so that the TCRbeta CDR3 region could be sequenced. The immunoSEQ Assay was used for sequencing of TCRbeta CDR3 regions. The immuneACCESS repertoire file appears here via TCRdb, limited to in-frame rearrangements. These files lack a portion of the clones; in checked studies, under half of the deficit traces to unresolved V genes, and the cause of the others is not known. Counted in this sample were 40,000 to 55,000 clones; 80% to 90% of them appeared once. The top ten clonotypes cover approximately 3.5% of the sample. The sample belongs to a study of OX40 agonist ivuxolimab in advanced cancers. With regard to the full study: Ivuxolimab, which targeted the costimulatory receptor OX40 (CD134), was an agonistic, fully human IgG2 monoclonal antibody. Intravenous ivuxolimab was administered to patients every 2 weeks at six dose levels: 0.01, 0.1, 0.3, 1.5, 3 and 10 mg/kg. Among the roughly 52 dose-escalation patients, approximately 20 had hepatocellular carcinoma, approximately 15 melanoma, 9 renal cell carcinoma and 9 head and neck cancer. The dose-escalation cohort was almost 85% male with a mean age of roughly 62 years, ranging from about 23 to 85. Patients were allowed to have had prior anti-PD-1, anti-PD-L1 or anti-CTLA-4 therapy, and around 40% of the dose-escalation patients had previously received checkpoint inhibitors. Partial responses were achieved by three dose-escalation patients, of whom one had hepatocellular carcinoma and two had cutaneous melanoma. Peripheral TCRbeta sequencing was intended to test whether TCR sequence diversity was altered and clonal T-cell expansion was caused by ivuxolimab. The paper covers the monotherapy dose-escalation part of the phase I ivuxolimab trial, which included N ≈ 50 patients. The full study reports these points: After ivuxolimab, more expanded clones were found on average in CD8+ T cells than in CD4+ T cells. At doses from 0.1 to 3.0 mg/kg, clonal expansion was seen in both CD4+ and CD8+ blood T cells between baseline and week 6. The antigen specificity of the clonally expanded peripheral T cells was not determined. In the 0.1-3.0 mg/kg groups, partial responders were among the patients with the lowest normalized peripheral clonal expansion, particularly in CD8+ T cells. Low levels of normalized T-cell clonal expansion were also shown by some nonresponding patients.

The germline V gene (reference sequence) yields MNHEY for CDR1 and SMNVEV for CDR2. The CDR3 contains 15 residues, cysteine and phenylalanine counted. This entry keeps only the CDR3 DNA: 45 bases, framed from base 1. Patients with autoimmune disease history or receiving systemic immunosuppression were excluded from the trial. Peripheral blood for TCR sequencing was drawn from every dose cohort at baseline, at cycle 4 day 1 and at cycle 7 day 1. Samples were obtained from an open-label, multicenter, first-in-human phase I dose-escalation trial of ivuxolimab. Adults with locally advanced or metastatic melanoma, renal cell carcinoma, hepatocellular carcinoma or head and neck squamous cell carcinoma were enrolled in the trial. Before TCR sequencing, CD4+ T cells and CD8+ T cells were sorted from peripheral blood as separate populations.

This clonotype was sampled from an adult with an advanced solid tumor such as melanoma, head and neck, liver or kidney cancer. The rearranged chain carries TRBV27 and TRBJ2-5; TRBD2 is perhaps the D gene, given 6 matching bases. With the DNA end fitting TRBJ2-7 better, the J assignment may be wrong. The sequenced sample was CD4+ or CD8+ T cells sorted from blood, obtained in a trial of the OX40 agonist ivuxolimab. CDR3 region: CASSLSGLPGDEQYF. The DNA sequence is TGTGCCAGCAGTTTATCGGGACTCCCGGGGGACGAGCAGTACTTC.